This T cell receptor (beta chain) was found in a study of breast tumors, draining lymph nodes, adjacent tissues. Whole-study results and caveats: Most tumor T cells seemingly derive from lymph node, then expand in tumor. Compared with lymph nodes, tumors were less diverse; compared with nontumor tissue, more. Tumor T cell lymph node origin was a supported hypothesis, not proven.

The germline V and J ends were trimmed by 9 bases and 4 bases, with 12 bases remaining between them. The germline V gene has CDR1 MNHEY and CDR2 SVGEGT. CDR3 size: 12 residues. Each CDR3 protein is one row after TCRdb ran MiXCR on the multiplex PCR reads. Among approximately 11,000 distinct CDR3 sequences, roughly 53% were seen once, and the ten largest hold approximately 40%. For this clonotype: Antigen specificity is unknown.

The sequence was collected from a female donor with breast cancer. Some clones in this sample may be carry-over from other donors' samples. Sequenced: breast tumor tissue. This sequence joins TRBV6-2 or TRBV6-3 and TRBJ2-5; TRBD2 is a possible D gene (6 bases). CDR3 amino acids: CASSHGRETQYF. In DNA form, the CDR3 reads TGTGCCAGTAGTCACGGGAGAGAGACCCAGTACTTC.